This T cell receptor beta chain is from a study of T cells after yellow fever vaccination. General study findings and limits: Researchers noted that a small share of clonotypes showed up in both CD4 and CD8 compartments. Abundant contaminating clonotypes from the bulk population could appear in FACS-sorted repertoires. Reappearance after the booster was seen for most primary-vaccination clones, at about 95% CD4 and around 90% CD8.

Making TCR cDNA involved 5'RACE template switching, which added UMIs and a universal primer site. TCRdb re-called the 5' RACE reads through MiXCR, storing one row per CDR3 protein. Among about 63,000 distinct CDR3 sequences, approximately 7.4% were seen once, and the ten largest hold 30% to 45%. This clonotype has at least ten counts. As yet, its antigen is unknown. CDR1 SEHNR and CDR2 FQNEAQ come from the germline V gene (reference sequence). V shed 1 base, J shed 4 bases, and the junction held 12 bases outside the gene matches. The CDR3 is made up of 17 amino acids. Here the sequenced sample was CD8+ T cells sorted from PBMCs, taken 15 days after the yellow fever booster vaccination. The chain employs TRBV7-9 and TRBJ1-1; 7 bases map to TRBD1. The receptor was derived from a man aged 25-45 years who received the YFV17D yellow fever vaccine. CDR3 DNA: TGTGCCAGCAGCTTAGGGCCCCGCACAGGGGAGGGCACTGAAGCTTTCTTT. Protein sequence: CASSLGPRTGEGTEAFF. Combining the CDR3 with reference TRBV7-9 and TRBJ1-1 gives the whole variable domain DTGVSQNPRHKITKRGQNVTFRCDPISEHNRLYWYRQTLGQGPEFLTYFQNEAQLEKSRLLSDRFSAERPKGSFSTLEIQRTEQGDSAMYLCASSLGPRTGEGTEAFFGQGTRLTVV.